Shown below are 15 T cell receptor beta chains from a single sample sequenced in a study of T cell responses to AZD1222 COVID-19 vaccine. Repertoires were generated with immunoSEQ multiplex PCR, while TCRdb's copy carries only in-frame clones and drops some. The sample has 90,000 to 150,000 clones, roughly 88% seen once. The material sequenced was peripheral blood, taken on day 0 of AZD1222 vaccination. These receptor sequences come from an adult in good health.

The chain couples TRBV11-3 to TRBJ2-3; D possibly corresponds to TRBD2 (5 bases). The V end was cut by 0 bases, the J end by 1 base, with 8 bases between. The CDR3 loop spans 15 amino acids. Germline V CDR1 and CDR2: SGHNT, YENEEA. CDR3 protein: CASSLDYGGTDTQYF. The CDR3 nucleotides read TGTGCCAGCAGCTTAGATTACGGGGGCACAGATACGCAGTATTTT.

V usage is TRBV2 and J usage is TRBJ2-5; TRBD2 aligns across 8 bases. The J call is doubtful: the DNA matches TRBJ2-7 better. The CDR3 contains 15 residues. Germline V gene lookup returns CDR1 SNHLY and CDR2 FYNNEI. The CDR3, as DNA: TGTGCCAGCAGTGCCGGGGGGGCCCTCTTTTACGAGCAGTACTTC. Translating gives CASSAGGALFYEQYF.

The gene calls are TRBV6-5 and TRBJ1-4, with TRBD1 identical over 9 bases. The V segment lost 7 bases and the J segment 5 bases; nucleotides outside the gene matches: 5. Looked up from germline, CDR1 is MNHEY and CDR2 is SVGAGI. The CDR3 consists of 14 residues. The CDR3 region has the DNA TGTGCCAGCATTCCGGGACAGGGAAATGAAAAACTGTTTTTT. This translates into CASIPGQGNEKLFF.

The chain recombines TRBV27 with TRBJ2-7, with TRBD2 matching 8 bases. The germline V gene encodes CDR1 MNHEY and CDR2 SMNVEV (reference sequence). J gave up 3 bases and V 5 bases, and 9 bases lay outside the gene matches. The CDR3 consists of 15 residues. CDR3 bases: TGTGCCAGCAGTGATATGGGACTAGAGATCTACGAGCAGTACTTC. Its translation is CASSDMGLEIYEQYF.

This clone is a singleton in its sample. The chain carries TRBV6-5 and TRBJ1-1, with 8 bases matching TRBD1. J lost 4 bases, V lost 8 bases, and 6 bases had no gene match. The CDR3 is 13 amino acids. The germline CDR1 and CDR2 sequences are MNHEY and SVGAGI. The CDR3 region is CASSQGASTEAFF. CDR3 sequence (DNA): TGTGCCAGCTCCCAGGGGGCGAGCACTGAAGCTTTCTTT.

The CDR3 DNA sequence: TGTGCCAGCAGCCAGCGGGGGGTTAGGGGCCAAACCTACGAGCAGTACTTC. The encoded protein is CASSQRGVRGQTYEQYF. The chain links TRBV3-1 (or the pseudogene TRBV3-2) to TRBJ2-7, with TRBD2 identical over 8 bases. The CDR3 runs 17 residues. The V gene end was trimmed by 3 bases and the J gene end by 2 bases; junction bases not matched to a gene: 12. The germline V gene encodes CDR1 LGHDT and CDR2 YNNKEL (reference sequence).

A few counts support this clone. This chain uses TRBV6-2 or TRBV6-3 with TRBJ1-2, with D possibly being TRBD1 (6 bases). CDR3 size: 13 residues. Per the germline V gene, CDR1 is MNHEY and CDR2 is SVGEGT. V was pared by 6 bases and J by 2 bases, with 10 bases between. The CDR3 region has the DNA TGTGCCAGCAGCCATGACAGGAACTATGGCTACACCTTC. This encodes CASSHDRNYGYTF.

The V call is TRBV4-1, the J call TRBJ1-3; D gene uncertain. The germline gives CDR1 MGHRA, CDR2 YSYEKL. Trimming shortened V by 2 bases and J by 0 bases, and 5 bases separated the two germline ends. The length of the CDR3 is 14 residues. The DNA of the CDR3 is TGCGCCAGCAGCCAACCAGGCTCTGGAAACACCATATATTTT. Protein sequence: CASSQPGSGNTIYF.

This clone was seen once. The rearrangement joins TRBV18 to TRBJ2-3; a weak D match, TRBD1 (6 bases). Germline CDR1 is KGHSH and CDR2 is LQKENI. Trimming stripped 3 bases from V and 6 bases from J, with 10 bases between. The CDR3 totals 13 residues. This CDR3 is CASSPTGPDTQYF. CDR3 coding DNA: TGTGCCAGCTCACCTACAGGGCCGGATACGCAGTATTTT.

The V call is TRBV6-2 or TRBV6-3, the J call TRBJ2-3; TRBD2 agrees at 7 bases. V shed 2 bases and J 2 bases; nucleotides not matched to a gene: 1. Germline V gives CDR1 MNHEY, CDR2 SVGEGT. The CDR3 extends over 14 amino acids. The CDR3 spells CASSYAGVTDTQYF. CDR3 DNA sequence: TGTGCCAGCAGTTACGCGGGGGTCACAGATACGCAGTATTTT.

V and J are TRBV24-1 and TRBJ2-1, with 7 bases aligning to TRBD1. Germline CDR1 and CDR2: KGHDR and SFDVKD. This CDR3 contains 14 residues. V lost 4 bases to trimming and J lost 7 bases; unmatched junction nucleotides: 6. CDR3 coding DNA: TGTGCCACCAGTGACCGGACCAGGGGGAATGAGCAGTTCTTC. This translates into CATSDRTRGNEQFF.

This clone was seen only a few times. The V gene is TRBV7-2, the J gene TRBJ1-5; maybe TRBD1 (5 bases). Germline V gene sequence: CDR1 SGHTA, CDR2 FQGNSA. Trimming shortened V by 4 bases and J by 4 bases, and 17 bases separated the two germline ends. This CDR3 is 16 amino acids long. The CDR3 spells CASSYGGDPRNQPQHF. In DNA, the CDR3 is TGTGCCAGCAGCTACGGGGGGGATCCACGGAATCAGCCCCAGCATTTT.

This rearrangement joins TRBV4-2 to TRBJ1-4; no clear D. V dropped 1 base and J dropped 8 bases, with 5 bases sitting between them. Germline lookup yields CDR1 LGHNA and CDR2 YNFKEQ. The CDR3 extends over 12 amino acids. CDR3: CASSQVLEKLFF. Here the CDR3 DNA reads TGTGCCAGCAGCCAAGTTCTCGAAAAACTGTTTTTT.

This sequence joins TRBV6-5 and TRBJ2-7; D gene unclear. V was pared by 8 bases and J by 3 bases, with 14 bases between. This CDR3 comprises 13 residues. CDR1 MNHEY and CDR2 SVGAGI come from the germline V gene. CDR3 DNA: TGTGCCAGCCGCCCTCTGGACCTCTACGAGCAGTACTTC. This translates into CASRPLDLYEQYF.

The chain links TRBV6-5 to TRBJ2-5; 9 nucleotides align to TRBD2. This CDR3 region has 14 residues. Germline assignment: CDR1 MNHEY and CDR2 SVGAGI. Trimming cost V 2 bases and J 3 bases; bases outside gene matches: 1. CDR3 DNA: TGTGCCAGCAGTTACGCTAGCGGGGAAGAGACCCAGTACTTC. It codes for CASSYASGEETQYF.